This TCR beta chain was documented in a study of T-cell reconstitution after alpha-beta-depleted transplantation in children. Findings and limits, study-wide: High day-60 TCRbeta diversity in some patients came from surviving recipient T cells and thymic progenitors.

CDR3 length equals 10 residues. Germline V gives CDR1 SGHTA, CDR2 FQGNSA. The V gene lost 5 bases and the J gene lost 14 bases, with 12 bases spanning the gap. This clonotype showed up many times. The antigen is undetermined. Preparing the TCRbeta library involved the use of unique molecular identifiers. Each CDR3 protein gets one entry after TCRdb re-called the PCR reads with MiXCR. The data contain around 270,000 distinct CDR3 sequences, about 9.5% of them singletons. The V gene is TRBV7-2, the J gene TRBJ1-2; D unresolved. The sequence came from a boy under two years old with acute myeloid leukemia, due to receive a stem cell transplant. The source material was PBMCs, sampled before TCRalphabeta/CD19-depleted stem cell transplant. The CDR3 DNA is TGTGCCAGCAGCGGCCGGACTCCGACCTTC. Its protein product is CASSGRTPTF.